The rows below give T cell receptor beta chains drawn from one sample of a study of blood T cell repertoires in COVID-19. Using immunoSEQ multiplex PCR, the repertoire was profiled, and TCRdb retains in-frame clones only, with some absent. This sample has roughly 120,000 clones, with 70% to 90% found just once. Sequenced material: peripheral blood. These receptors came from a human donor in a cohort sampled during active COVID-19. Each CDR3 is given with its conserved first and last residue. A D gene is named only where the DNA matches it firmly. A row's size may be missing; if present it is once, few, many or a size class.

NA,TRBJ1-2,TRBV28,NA,CASSLGQGGGNGYGYTF,TGTGCCAGCAGTTTGGGGCAGGGAGGCGGCAATGGCTATGGCTACACCTTC
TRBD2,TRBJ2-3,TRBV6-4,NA,CASSDSRGLAGPDTQYF,TGTGCCAGCAGTGACTCACGTGGGCTAGCGGGACCCGATACGCAGTATTTT
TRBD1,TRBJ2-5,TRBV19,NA,CASSIFGTGKETQYF,TGTGCCAGTAGTATTTTTGGGACAGGGAAAGAGACCCAGTACTTC
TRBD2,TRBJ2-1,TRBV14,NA,CASSGLGVGNEQFF,TGTGCCAGCTCGGGACTAGGTGTAGGGAATGAGCAGTTCTTC
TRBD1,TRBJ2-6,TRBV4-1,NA,CASSQEGTDYYSGANVLTF,TGCGCCAGCAGCCAAGAGGGGACAGATTATTACTCTGGGGCCAACGTCCTGACTTTC
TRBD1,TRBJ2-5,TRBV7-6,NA,CASRGQGPQETQYF,TGTGCCTCCCGTGGACAGGGACCCCAAGAGACCCAGTACTTC
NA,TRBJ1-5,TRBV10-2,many,CASRGPRGDQPQHF,TGCGCCAGCAGGGGGCCACGGGGGGATCAGCCCCAGCATTTT
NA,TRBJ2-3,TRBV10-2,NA,CASSAIGAGTSTDTQYF,TGCGCCAGCAGCGCTATCGGAGCCGGGACTAGCACAGATACGCAGTATTTT
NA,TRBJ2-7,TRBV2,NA,CASSSSETQYF,NA
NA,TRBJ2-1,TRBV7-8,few,CASSPLVASNEQFF,TGTGCCAGCAGCCCGTTGGTGGCTAGCAATGAGCAGTTCTTC
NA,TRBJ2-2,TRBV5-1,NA,CASSAREFSGELFF,TGCGCCAGCAGCGCCCGGGAGTTTTCCGGGGAGCTGTTTTTT
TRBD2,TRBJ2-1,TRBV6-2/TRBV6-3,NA,CASSLGLAGGEQFF,TGTGCCAGCAGCCTTGGACTAGCGGGAGGTGAGCAGTTCTTC
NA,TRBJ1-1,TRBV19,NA,CASSPGRGTEAFF,TGTGCCAGTAGTCCTGGGAGGGGGACTGAAGCTTTCTTT
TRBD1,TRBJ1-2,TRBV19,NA,CATRGTGGYGYTF,TGTGCCACCCGGGGGACAGGCGGCTATGGCTACACCTTC
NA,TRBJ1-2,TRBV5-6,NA,CASIQLAGGDYGYTF,TGTGCCAGCATCCAACTAGCGGGCGGAGACTATGGCTACACCTTC
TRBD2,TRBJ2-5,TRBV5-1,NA,CASSDLRAGLAGVRETQYF,TGCGCCAGCAGCGACCTCCGGGCGGGACTAGCGGGGGTGCGCGAGACCCAGTACTTC
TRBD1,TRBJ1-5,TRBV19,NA,CASRVGQGSQPQHF,TGTGCCAGTAGGGTGGGACAGGGTTCCCAGCCCCAGCATTTT